The 29 T cell receptor beta chains in this list originate from one sample, sequenced in a study of T cell responses to AZD1222 COVID-19 vaccine (dated by TCRdb to about 2021). Interpreted using the paper, the time point label stands for: baseline before first vaccination. The library came from the immunoSEQ multiplex PCR assay. TCRdb provides this immuneACCESS table in a form limited to in-frame rearrangements. Some clones are lacking; in checked studies, under half of them reflect an unresolved V gene, and why the rest are absent is not known. For this sample the table gives about 160,000 clones, of which roughly nine tenths were detected only once. The ten largest clones take up around 1.8% of the sample. The input for sequencing was peripheral blood, taken on day 0 of AZD1222 vaccination. The receptors were gathered from an adult in good health.

The chain carries TRBV6-5 and TRBJ2-1, with a weak D call TRBD2 (6 bases). Germline loops: CDR1 MNHEY, CDR2 SVGAGI. CDR3 length equals 14 residues. V dropped 6 bases and J dropped 5 bases, with 14 bases sitting between them. This chain's CDR3 is CASSRGTGNNEQFF. The CDR3 DNA reads as TGTGCCAGCAGCCGGGGGACGGGGAACAATGAGCAGTTCTTC.

The chain links TRBV6-2 or TRBV6-3 to TRBJ2-1; 7 bases fit TRBD2. The V segment lost 3 bases and the J segment 2 bases; nucleotides outside the gene matches: 7. The CDR3 totals 16 residues. The germline V gene encodes CDR1 MNHEY and CDR2 SVGEGT. The CDR3 loop is CASSYIESGAYNEQFF. The CDR3 DNA is TGTGCCAGCAGTTATATAGAGAGCGGGGCCTACAATGAGCAGTTCTTC.

The J gene is TRBJ1-5, the V gene TRBV19; D gene ambiguous. CDR3 length: 13 amino acids. The V gene's germline CDR1 is LNHDA and CDR2 SQIVND (reference sequence). Trimming left V 9 bases short and J 0 bases short, with 9 bases between. The CDR3 here is CASGPYSNQPQHF. CDR3 in DNA: TGTGCCAGCGGCCCTTATAGCAATCAGCCCCAGCATTTT.

The chain uses TRBV4-1 and TRBJ2-5; 7 bases are shared with TRBD2. The junction had 4 bases not matched to a gene; V was cut back by 1 base and J by 2 bases. Germline V gene sequence: CDR1 MGHRA, CDR2 YSYEKL. This CDR3 spans 15 amino acids. CDR3 coding DNA: TGCGCCAGCAGCCAAGGCGCGGGGGAACAAGAGACCCAGTACTTC. Translation gives CASSQGAGEQETQYF.

This clone has a handful of counts. This specimen includes other DNA sequences encoding the same CDR3. CDR3: CASSQGDRGSYEQYF. CDR3 sequence (DNA): TGCGCCAGCAGCCAAGGGGACAGGGGCTCCTACGAGCAGTACTTC. The chain joins TRBV4-3 to TRBJ2-7, with TRBD1 matching over 10 bases. This CDR3 has 15 residues. In germline, CDR1 is LGHNA, CDR2 YSLEER. J lost 0 bases, V lost 1 base, and 0 bases had no gene match.

This chain joins TRBV28 and TRBJ1-5; 7 bases are shared with TRBD1. This CDR3 comprises 14 residues. CDR1 is MDHEN, CDR2 SYDVKM, per germline. The trim removed 2 bases at V and 4 bases at J, leaving 2 bases unmatched. The CDR3 is CASSLTTGNQPQHF. CDR3 sequence (DNA): TGTGCCAGCAGTTTAACGACAGGGAATCAGCCCCAGCATTTT.

The chain has TRBV7-8 and TRBJ2-1; tentatively, D is TRBD1 (6 bases). The germline V and J ends were trimmed by 1 base and 6 bases, with 13 bases remaining between them. The CDR3 is made up of 15 amino acids. Per the germline V gene, CDR1 is SGHVS and CDR2 is FQNEAQ. CDR3 protein: CASSLDPDSLNEQFF. DNA for the CDR3: TGTGCCAGCAGCTTAGATCCGGACAGCCTCAATGAGCAGTTCTTC.

The rearrangement links TRBV4-3 to TRBJ2-1; tentatively, D is TRBD2 (5 bases). Trimming left V 4 bases short and J 6 bases short, with 22 bases between. CDR3 length: 17 amino acids. Germline lookup yields CDR1 LGHNA and CDR2 YSLEER. The CDR3 sequence is CASSRYHLARTGNEQFF. CDR3 in DNA: TGCGCCAGCAGCCGTTACCATTTAGCGAGGACTGGCAATGAGCAGTTCTTC.

V usage is TRBV4-3 and J usage is TRBJ1-1, with unresolved D. The CDR3 spans 16 residues. Trimming removed 3 bases from V and 0 bases from J, with 14 bases in between. The V gene's germline CDR1 is LGHNA and CDR2 YSLEER. The CDR3 protein is CASSQGWGAVNTEAFF. As DNA, the CDR3 is TGCGCCAGCAGCCAGGGCTGGGGAGCGGTGAACACTGAAGCTTTCTTT.

The chain carries TRBV7-6 and TRBJ2-7; D is perhaps TRBD2 (5 bases). CDR1 is SGHVS, CDR2 FNYEAQ, per germline. V lost 5 bases to trimming and J lost 2 bases, with 13 bases between them. The CDR3 is made up of 14 amino acids. CDR3 sequence reads: CASSRGRATYEQYF. The CDR3 DNA sequence: TGTGCCAGCAGCCGGGGTAGAGCTACCTACGAGCAGTACTTC.

This chain links TRBV11-3 with TRBJ1-1; D is unclear. The CDR3 loop spans 13 amino acids. In germline, CDR1 is SGHNT, CDR2 YENEEA. Deletions cut 5 bases from V and 1 base from J, with 8 bases between. CDR3 in amino acids: CASSLTQNTEAFF. CDR3 coding DNA: TGTGCCAGCAGCCTCACTCAGAACACTGAAGCTTTCTTT.

The rearrangement links TRBV11-2 to TRBJ1-6; D is ambiguous. This CDR3 contains 15 residues. CDR1 and CDR2 from the germline V gene are SGHAT and FQNNGV. The V and J ends lost 0 bases and 10 bases respectively, with 13 bases between them. Written as DNA, the CDR3 is TGTGCCAGCAGCTTAGAGTCCGGAATTAGGTCACCCCTCCACTTT. Its translation: CASSLESGIRSPLHF.

V and J are TRBV2 and TRBJ2-7, with a weak D call TRBD2 (5 bases). The germline V gene has CDR1 SNHLY and CDR2 FYNNEI. CDR3 size: 13 residues. Between the trimmed V and J ends, which lost 6 bases and 3 bases, there was a span of 12 bases. In DNA, the CDR3 is TGTGCCAGCAGCGATAGCGACTACTACGAGCAGTACTTC. This sequence encodes CASSDSDYYEQYF.

The chain links TRBV2 to TRBJ1-4; D call uncertain. Germline V CDR1 and CDR2: SNHLY, FYNNEI. This CDR3 has 12 residues. The ends were cut back, 5 bases at V and 5 bases at J, with 6 bases in the middle. The CDR3 here is CASSYLNEKLFF. CDR3 coding DNA: TGTGCCAGCAGTTATCTGAATGAAAAACTGTTTTTT. Based on the CDR3 plus reference TRBV2 and TRBJ1-4, the full variable domain is EPEVTQTPSHQVTQMGQEVILRCVPISNHLYFYWYRQILGQKVEFLVSFYNNEISEKSEIFDDQFSVERPDGSNFTLKIRSTKLEDSAMYFCASSYLNEKLFFGSGTQLSVL.

The sample holds one count of this clone. This rearrangement joins TRBV18 to TRBJ1-2; D not resolved. V lost 0 bases and J lost 2, with 7 bases in between. Germline CDR1 reads KGHSH; CDR2 reads LQKENI. The CDR3 has 14 residues. DNA of the CDR3: TGTGCCAGCTCACCACCTAACGGAAACTATGGCTACACCTTC. Translating it yields CASSPPNGNYGYTF.

The CDR3 DNA reads as TGCGCCAGCAGCCAAGGGGTTCCTCAGCCCCAGCATTTT. Protein: CASSQGVPQPQHF. The chain combines TRBV4-1 with TRBJ1-5; D ambiguous. Germline-derived CDR1 and CDR2 are MGHRA and YSYEKL. V lost 1 base to trimming and J lost 6 bases, with 7 bases between them. The CDR3 is 13 residues long.

The gene calls are TRBV6-2 or TRBV6-3 and TRBJ1-4; 7 bases agree with TRBD1. The CDR3 contains 15 residues. Trimming cost V 2 bases and J 3 bases; bases outside gene matches: 3. CDR1 is MNHEY, CDR2 SVGEGT, per germline. CDR3 sequence reads: CASSYSRGSNEKLFF. The CDR3 DNA reads TGTGCCAGCAGTTACAGCAGGGGGTCTAATGAAAAACTGTTTTTT.

Here the CDR3 DNA reads TGTGCCAGCAGTCCTAATAGGGACAGGGGGACCACCGGGGAGCTGTTTTTT. Its protein product is CASSPNRDRGTTGELFF. The chain couples TRBV7-9 to TRBJ2-2, with TRBD1 matching over 11 bases. V shed 6 bases, J shed 4 bases, and the junction held 10 bases outside the gene matches. The germline V gene encodes CDR1 SEHNR and CDR2 FQNEAQ (reference sequence). This CDR3 spans 17 amino acids.

This clone was observed once. The chain employs TRBV5-4 and TRBJ1-2; tentatively, D is TRBD1 (6 bases). The germline CDR1 and CDR2 sequences are SGHNT and YYREEE (reference sequence). This CDR3 spans 13 amino acids. V was pared by 0 bases and J by 3 bases, with 6 bases between. The CDR3 protein is CASSLGTDYGYTF. The CDR3 bases are TGTGCCAGCAGCTTGGGGACAGACTATGGCTACACCTTC.

J is TRBJ2-6 and V is TRBV19; D remains ambiguous. Trimming took off 3 bases at V and 4 bases at J, with 10 bases between the two ends. Looked up from germline, CDR1 is LNHDA and CDR2 is SQIVND (reference sequence). The CDR3 length is 15 residues. The CDR3 loop is CASSIGSTGANVLTF. The CDR3 bases are TGTGCCAGTAGTATCGGTTCGACAGGGGCCAACGTCCTGACTTTC.

This rearrangement joins TRBV4-3 to TRBJ1-6; D not resolved. The germline V gene encodes CDR1 LGHNA and CDR2 YSLEER. The CDR3 length is 14 residues. V was pared by 0 bases and J by 7 bases, with 7 bases between. The CDR3 spells CASSQEGKNSPLHF. DNA for the CDR3: TGCGCCAGCAGCCAAGAGGGCAAGAATTCACCCCTCCACTTT.

The chain is built from TRBV6-5 and TRBJ2-7, with D possibly being TRBD2 (5 bases). V gave up 2 bases and J gave up 6 bases, with 8 bases separating them. Germline loops: CDR1 MNHEY, CDR2 SVGAGI. The CDR3 totals 12 residues. The CDR3 region is CASSYGSREQYF. The CDR3 DNA reads as TGTGCCAGCAGTTACGGGAGCCGCGAGCAGTACTTC.

This sequence joins TRBV5-6 and TRBJ1-2; D uncertain. Trimming shortened V by 4 bases and J by 8 bases, and 18 bases separated the two germline ends. This CDR3 is built from 14 residues. Germline CDR1 reads SGHDT; CDR2 reads YYEEEE. CDR3 loop: CASSPYLRPGGYTF. CDR3 bases: TGTGCCAGCAGCCCCTACCTGAGGCCTGGGGGCTACACCTTC. Full variable domain (missing parts from reference TRBV5-6 and TRBJ1-2): DAGVTQSPTHLIKTRGQQVTLRCSPKSGHDTVSWYQQALGQGPQFIFQYYEEEERQRGNFPDRFSGHQFPNYSSELNVNALLLGDSALYLCASSPYLRPGGYTFGSGTRLTVV.

J is TRBJ1-4 and V is TRBV5-4, with a possible D match to TRBD1 (5 bases). Germline V CDR1 and CDR2: SGHNT, YYREEE (reference sequence). V was shortened by 1 base and J by 8 bases, with 18 bases between the two germline ends. The CDR3 is made up of 16 amino acids. CDR3 DNA sequence: TGTGCCAGCAGCTTGCGTGAGCCGGGGGTGAGCGAAAAACTGTTTTTT. Translation: CASSLREPGVSEKLFF.

This clone was recorded a few times. The chain has TRBV9 and TRBJ2-6, with D tentatively TRBD1 (6 bases). Germline V gene lookup returns CDR1 SGDLS and CDR2 YYNGEE. Trimming pared 1 base from V and 0 bases from J, leaving 8 bases between. The CDR3 consists of 16 residues. The CDR3 here is CASSVHRDSGANVLTF. CDR3 DNA: TGTGCCAGCAGCGTACACAGGGACTCTGGGGCCAACGTCCTGACTTTC.

The V call is TRBV30, the J call TRBJ2-1; possible D gene TRBD1, 5 bases. The ends were cut back, 4 bases at V and 9 bases at J, with 13 bases in the middle. The CDR3 contains 12 residues. Germline assignment: CDR1 GTSNPN and CDR2 SVGIG (reference sequence). The CDR3 nucleotides read TGTGCCTGGAACTCAGGGTTAGGTGAGCAGTTCTTC. Amino acids: CAWNSGLGEQFF.

This chain uses TRBV7-2 with TRBJ2-7, with D perhaps being TRBD1 or TRBD2 (5 bases each). V was pared by 2 bases and J by 6 bases, with 17 bases between. Germline CDR1 SGHTA, CDR2 FQGNSA. The CDR3 runs 15 residues. CDR3 amino acids: CASSLFQRKGFEQYF. The CDR3 DNA reads as TGTGCCAGCAGCTTATTTCAGCGGAAGGGGTTCGAGCAGTACTTC.

The chain couples TRBV19 to TRBJ2-7, with D possibly TRBD1 on 5 matching bases. There are 14 residues in the CDR3. The germline V gene encodes CDR1 LNHDA and CDR2 SQIVND (reference sequence). V was trimmed by 4 bases and J by 0 bases, leaving 10 bases between them. DNA for the CDR3: TGTGCCAGTAGTACCCCAGGGAACTCCTACGAGCAGTACTTC. This sequence encodes CASSTPGNSYEQYF. Variable domain in full (rest from reference TRBV19 and TRBJ2-7): DGGITQSPKYLFRKEGQNVTLSCEQNLNHDAMYWYRQDPGQGLRLIYYSQIVNDFQKGDIAEGYSVSREKKESFPLTVTSAQKNPTAFYLCASSTPGNSYEQYFGPGTRLTVT.

V gene TRBV11-1 combines with J gene TRBJ2-1, with 11 bases aligning to TRBD2. Germline V gives CDR1 SGHAT, CDR2 FQDESV (reference sequence). The CDR3 consists of 16 residues. V gave up 5 bases and J gave up 7 bases; unmatched junction bases: 10. In DNA, the CDR3 is TGTGCCAGCAGCCTTTCCGGGACTAGCGGTTATAATGAGCAGTTCTTC. It yields the protein CASSLSGTSGYNEQFF.